Listed below are T cell receptor beta chains from one sample, sequenced in a study of T cells in Graves' hyperthyroidism and ophthalmopathy. From the multiplex PCR reads, TCRdb called clonotypes with MiXCR, one entry per CDR3 protein. The sample shows about 600,000 distinct CDR3 sequences, 16% of them seen only once. The sample comprised blood. These receptors originate from a woman in her forties with Graves' ophthalmopathy. The CDR3 runs from the conserved cysteine through the conserved F or W. Fields, in order: clone size, D gene, J gene, V gene, CDR3 DNA, CDR3 protein. D genes are given only for firm matches. Size is stated for part of the rows, as once, few or many counts, or as a class when the clone is expanded.

many	.	TRBJ2-1	TRBV20-1	TGCAGTGCTAGTGGCACCCTGGCGGGGAGAAACAATGAGCAGTTCTTC	CSASGTLAGRNNEQFF
few	.	TRBJ1-2	TRBV5-1	TGCGCCAGCAGCCATGATAGTAACAACTATGGCTACACCTTC	CASSHDSNNYGYTF
few	.	TRBJ2-7	TRBV5-1	TGCGCCAGCAGCCTGGTTCTCCCCGGACCAGCGGGTACCTACGAGCAGTACTTC	CASSLVLPGPAGTYEQYF
many	.	TRBJ1-6	TRBV30	TGTGCCTGGACCCTCGCACGGACAAGCCTTCATTCACCCCTCCACTTT	CAWTLARTSLHSPLHF
many	.	TRBJ2-5	TRBV7-9	TGTGCCAGCAGCTTAGCGCGGGAGACCCAGTACTTC	CASSLARETQYF
.	.	TRBJ2-2	TRBV19	TGTGCCAGTAGTCTGACAAAGGGCGCCGGGGAGCTGTTTTTT	CASSLTKGAGELFF
many	.	TRBJ2-3	TRBV7-6	TGTGCCAGCAGCTTACGAGCTGGGGACGCCACAGATACGCAGTATTTT	CASSLRAGDATDTQYF
.	.	TRBJ1-3	TRBV19	TGTGCCAGTAGCCCACAGGGTTTCGCTGGAAACACCATATATTTT	CASSPQGFAGNTIYF
.	.	TRBJ2-2	TRBV5-1	TGCGCCAGCAGCTTGGGACAGGAGTACACCGGGGAGCTGTTTTTT	CASSLGQEYTGELFF
.	.	TRBJ2-2	TRBV7-9	TGTGCCAGCAGCTTAGCGAGTAGACCCGGGGAGCTGTTTTTT	CASSLASRPGELFF
.	.	TRBJ1-2	TRBV30	TGTGCCTGGAGTGTAGCAGGGACTGGCTACACCTTC	CAWSVAGTGYTF
many	.	TRBJ1-1	TRBV6-1	TGTGCCAGCAGTTCCCAGGGGTTGGGGGAGGCTGAAGCTTTCTTT	CASSSQGLGEAEAFF
few	.	TRBJ1-1	TRBV5-6	TGTGCCAGCAGCTTGGACAGTTATATGAACACTGAAGCTTTCTTT	CASSLDSYMNTEAFF
many	.	TRBJ1-1	TRBV11-1	TGTGCCAGCAGCCTAGAGAGATGGGAGGGAGCTTTCTTT	CASSLERWEGAFF
many	.	TRBJ1-4	TRBV5-1	TGCGCCAGCAGCTACGGGGGGGCAGCAACTAATGAAAAACTGTTTTTT	CASSYGGAATNEKLFF
few	.	TRBJ2-1	TRBV28	TGTGCCAGCAGTACAGGGTGGGATGAGCAGTTCTTC	CASSTGWDEQFF
.	.	TRBJ2-6	TRBV5-1	TGCGCCAGCAGCCCTGACGGGCTTTTCTCTGGGGCCAACGTCCTGACTTTC	CASSPDGLFSGANVLTF
.	.	TRBJ2-7	TRBV4-2	TGTGCCAGCAGCCAGGGGGGCCATAGCTCCTACGAGCAGTACTTC	CASSQGGHSSYEQYF
many	.	TRBJ1-1	TRBV3-1	TGTGCCAGCAGCCAAGAGGTTGGGGGGAACACTGAAGCTTTCTTT	CASSQEVGGNTEAFF
.	.	TRBJ2-7	TRBV29-1	TGCAGCGTTGGTCTGGCAGGGCTGGGGGAGCAGTACTTC	CSVGLAGLGEQYF
few	TRBD2	TRBJ2-5	TRBV11-2	TGTGCCAGCAGCTTAGAAGTTCTCGCGGGAGAGTACACATCGCAGGGGACCCAGTACTTC	CASSLEVLAGEYTSQGTQYF
.	TRBD2	TRBJ2-3	TRBV19	TGTGCCAGTATGAAGCGGGAGGGCGCAGATACGCAGTATTTT	CASMKREGADTQYF
.	.	TRBJ1-1	TRBV2	TGTGCCAGCAGTAGGGGGGCAAACACTGAAGCTTTCTTT	CASSRGANTEAFF
few	.	TRBJ1-1	TRBV6-1	TGTGCCAGCAACGGGGGTGGCTCCGGCGCTTTCTTT	CASNGGGSGAFF
many	.	TRBJ2-7	TRBV28	TGTGCCAGCAGTTCCCCTGTTAGACCCTACGAGCAGTACTTC	CASSSPVRPYEQYF
.	.	TRBJ1-6	TRBV4-1	TGCGCCAGCAGCCAACAGTTTGCAGCCCCGATGGGATCACCCCTCCACTTT	CASSQQFAAPMGSPLHF
few	.	TRBJ1-1	TRBV6-5	TGTGCCAGCAGTTACTTGGCGGGATTGAACACTGAAGCTTTCTTT	CASSYLAGLNTEAFF
few	TRBD2	TRBJ2-5	TRBV19	TGTGCCAGTAGTAGGCGGGAGGGCCTGCCCGACGAGACCCAGTACTTC	CASSRREGLPDETQYF
many	.	TRBJ2-2	TRBV7-6	TGTGCCAGCAGCTTAGAGTCGACCACCGGGGAGCTGTTTTTT	CASSLESTTGELFF
few	TRBD1	TRBJ1-5	TRBV24-1	TGTGCCACCAGTGACCGTGACAGGGCTGGTCAGCCCCAGCATTTT	CATSDRDRAGQPQHF
.	TRBD1	TRBJ2-1	TRBV7-9	TGTGCCAGCAGCTTAGGACTGACAGGGTTCGGGCAGTTCTTC	CASSLGLTGFGQFF
few	.	TRBJ2-3	TRBV24-1	TGTGCCACCAGTGGCGGGTCGACAGATACGCAGTATTTT	CATSGGSTDTQYF
many	.	TRBJ1-2	TRBV2	TGTGCCAGCGGGGAAAGGAGGGGCGGTGGCTACACCTTC	CASGERRGGGYTF
.	TRBD1	TRBJ2-2	TRBV3-1	TGTGCCAGCAGCCAGTCGACAGGGCGGGACACCGGGGAGCTGTTTTTT	CASSQSTGRDTGELFF
few	.	TRBJ2-1	TRBV19	TGTGCCAGTAGTGTTCAAACGTTCAATGAGCAGTTCTTC	CASSVQTFNEQFF
.	TRBD2	TRBJ2-5	TRBV25-1	TGTGCCAGCAGGGCCGGCGGGAGGGGTGTAGAGACCCAGTACTTC	CASRAGGRGVETQYF
.	.	TRBJ2-3	TRBV6-1	TGTGCCTCCGACGGTACTAGCACAGATACGCAGTATTTT	CASDGTSTDTQYF
few	.	TRBJ2-7	TRBV5-4	TGTGCCAGCAGCTCCTATGTATCGGAGGAGCAGTACTTC	CASSSYVSEEQYF
many	.	TRBJ1-1	TRBV6-1	TGTGCCAGCAGGAATACTATGAACACTGAAGCTTTCTTT	CASRNTMNTEAFF
.	TRBD2	TRBJ2-5	TRBV7-9	TGTGCCAGCAGCTTTTTGGGGACTAGCGGGGGGTCCCAAGAGACCCAGTACTTC	CASSFLGTSGGSQETQYF
.	.	TRBJ1-2	TRBV7-2	TGTGCCAGCAGTCCTTGGGGGTCATCTAACTATGGCTACACCTTC	CASSPWGSSNYGYTF